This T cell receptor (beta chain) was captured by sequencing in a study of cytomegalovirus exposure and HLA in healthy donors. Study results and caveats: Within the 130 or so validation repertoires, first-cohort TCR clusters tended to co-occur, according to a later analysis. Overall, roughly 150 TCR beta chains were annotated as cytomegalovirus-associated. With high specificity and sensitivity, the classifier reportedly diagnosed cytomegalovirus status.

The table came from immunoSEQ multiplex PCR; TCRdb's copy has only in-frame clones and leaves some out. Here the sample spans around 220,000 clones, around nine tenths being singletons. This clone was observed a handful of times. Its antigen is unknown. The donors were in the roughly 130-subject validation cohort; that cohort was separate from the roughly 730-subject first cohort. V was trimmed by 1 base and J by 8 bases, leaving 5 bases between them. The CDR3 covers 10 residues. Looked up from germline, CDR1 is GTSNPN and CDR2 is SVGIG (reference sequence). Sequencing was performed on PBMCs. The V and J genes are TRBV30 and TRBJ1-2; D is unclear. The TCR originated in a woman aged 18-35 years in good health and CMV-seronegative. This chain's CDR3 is CAWSAGGYTF. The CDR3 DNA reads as TGTGCCTGGAGTGCGGGGGGCTACACCTTC.